These 2 T cell receptor beta chains originate from one sample sequenced in a study of sequential checkpoint blockade in melanoma. Treatment here: randomized to nivolumab then ipilimumab (arm A) or the reverse (arm B). Clones were sequenced by immunoSEQ multiplex PCR, and TCRdb holds only the in-frame ones, with some missing. The table includes 11,000 to 15,000 clones, about 78% detected once. This sample comprised CD8+ T cells sorted from blood (inferred from file names), obtained from a patient given nivolumab and ipilimumab in sequence. The receptors stem from a human donor with melanoma.

V is TRBV2 and J is TRBJ2-1, with TRBD2 matching 9 bases. The CDR3 sequence is 15 residues long. The trim removed 7 bases at V and 6 bases at J, leaving 10 bases unmatched. CDR1 and CDR2 from the germline V gene are SNHLY and FYNNEI. CDR3 sequence reads: CASNVAGGPGNEQFF. The DNA of the CDR3 is TGTGCCAGCAACGTCGCGGGAGGGCCCGGCAATGAGCAGTTCTTC.

This chain joins TRBV9 and TRBJ1-1; D perhaps matches TRBD1 (6 bases). The V end lost 3 bases, the J end lost 0 bases, and 15 bases lay between the germline ends. CDR1 is SGDLS, CDR2 YYNGEE, per germline. The CDR3 sequence is 16 residues long. The CDR3 here is CASSANRDTMNTEAFF. CDR3 coding DNA: TGTGCCAGCAGCGCAAATCGGGACACCATGAACACTGAAGCTTTCTTT.